Included here is one T cell receptor (beta chain) sequence, with context. V was shortened by 1 base and J by 5 bases, with 3 bases between the two germline ends. Germline CDR1 reads SNHLY; CDR2 reads FYNNEI. The CDR3 is 12 residues long. Generated by immunoSEQ multiplex PCR, the TCRdb table keeps only in-frame clones and is missing some. The table includes more than 350,000 clones, approximately 88% detected once. The data were obtained in a study of blood T cell repertoires in COVID-19. The material sequenced was peripheral blood. The chain is built from TRBV2 and TRBJ1-5; D is unclear. This receptor was taken from a woman in her 30s with COVID-19, enrolled during active disease. The CDR3 sequence: CASSEVYQPQHF. DNA of the CDR3: TGTGCCAGCAGTGAAGTATATCAGCCCCAGCATTTT.